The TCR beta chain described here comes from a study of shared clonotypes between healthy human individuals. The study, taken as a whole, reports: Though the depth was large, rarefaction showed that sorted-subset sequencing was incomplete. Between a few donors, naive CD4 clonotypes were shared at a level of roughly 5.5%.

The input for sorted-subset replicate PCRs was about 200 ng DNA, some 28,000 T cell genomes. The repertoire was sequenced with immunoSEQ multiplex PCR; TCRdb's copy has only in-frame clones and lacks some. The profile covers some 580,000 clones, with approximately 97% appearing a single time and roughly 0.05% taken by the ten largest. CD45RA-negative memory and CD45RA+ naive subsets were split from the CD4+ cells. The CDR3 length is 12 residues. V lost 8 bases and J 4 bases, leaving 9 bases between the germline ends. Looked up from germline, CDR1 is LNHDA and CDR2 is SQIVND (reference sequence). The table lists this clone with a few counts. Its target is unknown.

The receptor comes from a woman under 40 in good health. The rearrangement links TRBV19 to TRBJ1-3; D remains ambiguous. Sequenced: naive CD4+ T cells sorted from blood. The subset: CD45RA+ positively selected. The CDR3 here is CASVDEGNTIYF. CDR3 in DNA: TGTGCCAGTGTGGACGAAGGAAACACCATATATTTT.